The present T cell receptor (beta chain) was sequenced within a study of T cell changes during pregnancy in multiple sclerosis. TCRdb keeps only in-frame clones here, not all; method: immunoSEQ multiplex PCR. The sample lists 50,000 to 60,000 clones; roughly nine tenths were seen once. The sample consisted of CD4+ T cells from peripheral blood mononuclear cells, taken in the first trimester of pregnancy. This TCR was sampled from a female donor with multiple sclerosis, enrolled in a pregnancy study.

The CDR3, as DNA: TGTGCCAGCAGTTACCAGGGGGCGCGACAGCCCCAGCATTTT. Its translation: CASSYQGARQPQHF. The rearrangement links TRBV6-6 to TRBJ1-5; 8 nucleotides align to TRBD1. The CDR3 contains 14 residues. After removal of 2 bases from V and 7 bases from J, the junction contained 4 bases not matched to a gene. Germline values: CDR1 MNHNY, CDR2 SVGAGI (reference sequence).